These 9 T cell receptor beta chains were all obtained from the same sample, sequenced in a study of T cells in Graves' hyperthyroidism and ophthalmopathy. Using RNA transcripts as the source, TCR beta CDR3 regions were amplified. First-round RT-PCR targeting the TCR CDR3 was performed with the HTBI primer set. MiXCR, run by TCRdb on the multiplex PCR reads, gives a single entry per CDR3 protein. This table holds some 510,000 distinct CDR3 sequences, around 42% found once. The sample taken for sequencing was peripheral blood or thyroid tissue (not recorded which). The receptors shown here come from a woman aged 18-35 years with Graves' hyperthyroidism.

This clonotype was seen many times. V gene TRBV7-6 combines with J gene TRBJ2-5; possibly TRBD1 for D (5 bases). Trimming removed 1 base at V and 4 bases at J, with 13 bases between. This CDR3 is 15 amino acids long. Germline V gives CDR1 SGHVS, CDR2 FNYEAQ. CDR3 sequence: CASSLVWGSGETQYF. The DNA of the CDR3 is TGTGCCAGCAGCTTAGTTTGGGGCTCCGGAGAGACCCAGTACTTC.

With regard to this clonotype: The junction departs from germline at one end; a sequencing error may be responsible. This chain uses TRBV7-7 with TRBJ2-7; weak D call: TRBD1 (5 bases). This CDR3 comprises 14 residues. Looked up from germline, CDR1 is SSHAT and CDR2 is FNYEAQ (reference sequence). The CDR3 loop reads CASSQPGLGVEQYF. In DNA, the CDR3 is TGCGCCAGCAGCCAGCCCGGGCTAGGGGTCGAGCAGTACTTC.

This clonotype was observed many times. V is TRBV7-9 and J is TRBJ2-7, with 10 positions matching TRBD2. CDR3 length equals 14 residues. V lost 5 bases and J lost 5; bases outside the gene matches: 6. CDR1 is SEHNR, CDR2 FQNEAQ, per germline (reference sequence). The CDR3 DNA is TGTGCCAGCAGCGATCTAGCGGGAGAGCACGAGCAGTACTTC. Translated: CASSDLAGEHEQYF.

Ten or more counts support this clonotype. The CDR3 region has the DNA TGTGCCAGCAGCCTCGCCTTTAATTCACCCCTCCACTTT. This translates into CASSLAFNSPLHF. The chain couples TRBV2 to TRBJ1-6; D not resolved. This CDR3 has 13 residues. V lost 6 bases and J lost 6, with 9 bases in between. CDR1 is SNHLY, CDR2 FYNNEI, per germline. The full variable domain, with the rest looked up from reference TRBV2 and TRBJ1-6, is EPEVTQTPSHQVTQMGQEVILRCVPISNHLYFYWYRQILGQKVEFLVSFYNNEISEKSEIFDDQFSVERPDGSNFTLKIRSTKLEDSAMYFCASSLAFNSPLHFGNGTRLTVT.

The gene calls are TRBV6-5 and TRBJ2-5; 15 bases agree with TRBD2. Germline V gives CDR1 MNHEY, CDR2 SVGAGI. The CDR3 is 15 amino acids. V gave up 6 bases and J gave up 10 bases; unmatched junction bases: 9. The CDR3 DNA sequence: TGTGCCAGCAGCAGATACCAGGGACTAGCGGGAGGCCAGTACTTC. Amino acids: CASSRYQGLAGGQYF.

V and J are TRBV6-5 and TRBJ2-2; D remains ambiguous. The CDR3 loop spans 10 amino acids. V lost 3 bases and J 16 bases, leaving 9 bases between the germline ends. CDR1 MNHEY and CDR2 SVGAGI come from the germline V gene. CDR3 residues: CASSYRQPFF. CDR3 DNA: TGTGCCAGCAGTTATAGGCAGCCGTTTTTT.

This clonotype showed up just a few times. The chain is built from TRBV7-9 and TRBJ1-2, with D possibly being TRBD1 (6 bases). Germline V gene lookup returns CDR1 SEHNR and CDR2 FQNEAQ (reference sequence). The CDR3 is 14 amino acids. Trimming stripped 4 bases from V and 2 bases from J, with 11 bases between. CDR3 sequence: CASSYAGHNYGYTF. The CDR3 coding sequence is TGTGCCAGCAGCTACGCGGGACACAACTATGGCTACACCTTC.

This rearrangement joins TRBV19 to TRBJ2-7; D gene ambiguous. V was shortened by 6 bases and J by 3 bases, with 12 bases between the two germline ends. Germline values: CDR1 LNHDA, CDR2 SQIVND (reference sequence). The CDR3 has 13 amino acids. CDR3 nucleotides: TGTGCCAGTAGAGCACGAGAGAACTACGAGCAGTACTTC. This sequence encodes CASRARENYEQYF.

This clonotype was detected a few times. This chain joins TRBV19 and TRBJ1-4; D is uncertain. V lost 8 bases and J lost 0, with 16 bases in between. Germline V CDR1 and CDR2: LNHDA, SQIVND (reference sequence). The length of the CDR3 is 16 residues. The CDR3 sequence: CASSGDGYATNEKLFF. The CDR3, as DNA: TGTGCCAGTTCAGGTGACGGCTATGCAACTAATGAAAAACTGTTTTTT.